The 8 T cell receptor beta chains below were found in one sample sequenced in a study of technical replicates of blood from a handful of donors. Profiled with immunoSEQ multiplex PCR; TCRdb holds only in-frame clones, not every one. The repertoire holds 80,000 to 90,000 clones, with around 94% as singletons. The sample was T cells isolated from PBMCs. The receptor set was obtained from a human donor in good health.

Written as DNA, the CDR3 is TGCGCCAGCAGCTTGGGCAGGCTGACCTCCCTAAGTACTGGAAACACCATATATTTT. This encodes CASSLGRLTSLSTGNTIYF. The gene calls are TRBV5-1 and TRBJ1-3; D is unclear. Trimming shortened V by 0 bases and J by 2 bases, and 21 bases separated the two germline ends. Germline values: CDR1 SGHRS, CDR2 YFSETQ. The CDR3 spans 19 residues.

V gene TRBV6-4 combines with J gene TRBJ2-3, with TRBD2 matching over 8 bases. V dropped 4 bases and J dropped 2; count of bases not matched to a gene: 5. Germline V gives CDR1 MRHNA, CDR2 SNTAGT. This CDR3 comprises 15 residues. The DNA for the CDR3 is TGTGCCAGCAGTGTTAGCGGGATTCCCACAGATACGCAGTATTTT. This sequence encodes CASSVSGIPTDTQYF.

The CDR3 coding sequence is TGTGCCAGCACCCTGGGACAGATGGAGACAGATACGCAGTATTTT. Translation: CASTLGQMETDTQYF. The chain combines TRBV5-5 with TRBJ2-3; 7 nucleotides agree with TRBD1. From germline, CDR1 is SGHKS and CDR2 YYEKEE (reference sequence). CDR3 length: 15 residues. With V trimmed by 6 bases and J by 3 bases, 10 bases remained unmatched.

The chain is built from TRBV5-4 and TRBJ1-1; D might be TRBD1 (5 bases). There are 13 residues in the CDR3. In germline, CDR1 is SGHNT, CDR2 YYREEE (reference sequence). The V end was cut by 0 bases, the J end by 6 bases, with 9 bases between. The CDR3 is CASSLETDPEAFF. The DNA of the CDR3 is TGTGCCAGCAGCTTGGAGACAGACCCTGAAGCTTTCTTT.

The genes are TRBV27 and TRBJ1-2; tentatively, D is TRBD1 (6 bases). This CDR3 region has 14 residues. Germline-derived CDR1 and CDR2 are MNHEY and SMNVEV (reference sequence). Trimming removed 2 bases from V and 4 bases from J, with 11 bases in between. In nucleotides, the CDR3 is TGTGCCAGCAGTTTAAACCCCAGGGGCTATGGCTACACCTTC. As protein: CASSLNPRGYGYTF.

To note about this clone: Within the sample, other DNA sequences also encode this same CDR3. The V call is TRBV5-1, the J call TRBJ1-2, with 8 bases aligning to TRBD1. The germline V gene has CDR1 SGHRS and CDR2 YFSETQ. J lost 6 bases, V lost 0 bases, and 7 bases had no gene match. This CDR3 has 15 amino acids. This CDR3 is CASSLAGTGGDGYTF. CDR3 DNA: TGCGCCAGCAGCTTGGCCGGGACAGGAGGCGATGGCTACACCTTC.

CDR3 sequence: CASSQLGDFDEQFF. CDR3 nucleotides: TGCGCCAGCAGCCAATTAGGGGACTTCGATGAGCAGTTCTTC. The rearrangement joins TRBV4-1 to TRBJ2-1; D possibly corresponds to TRBD2 (6 bases). V shed 2 bases and J shed 8 bases, with 13 bases lying between them. This CDR3 spans 14 amino acids. Germline assignment: CDR1 MGHRA and CDR2 YSYEKL.

The V gene is TRBV7-8, the J gene TRBJ1-2; 7 bases are a match to TRBD1. Looked up from germline, CDR1 is SGHVS and CDR2 is FQNEAQ. The CDR3 loop spans 13 amino acids. After removal of 4 bases from V and 5 bases from J, the junction contained 4 bases not matched to a gene. CDR3 region: CASSWDSVYGYTF. CDR3 in DNA: TGTGCCAGCAGCTGGGACAGTGTATATGGCTACACCTTC. Using reference TRBV7-8 and TRBJ1-2 for the parts outside the CDR3, the full variable domain is GAGVSQSPRYKVAKRGQDVALRCDPISGHVSLFWYQQALGQGPEFLTYFQNEAQLDKSGLPSDRFFAERPEGSVSTLKIQRTQQEDSAVYLCASSWDSVYGYTFGSGTRLTVV.